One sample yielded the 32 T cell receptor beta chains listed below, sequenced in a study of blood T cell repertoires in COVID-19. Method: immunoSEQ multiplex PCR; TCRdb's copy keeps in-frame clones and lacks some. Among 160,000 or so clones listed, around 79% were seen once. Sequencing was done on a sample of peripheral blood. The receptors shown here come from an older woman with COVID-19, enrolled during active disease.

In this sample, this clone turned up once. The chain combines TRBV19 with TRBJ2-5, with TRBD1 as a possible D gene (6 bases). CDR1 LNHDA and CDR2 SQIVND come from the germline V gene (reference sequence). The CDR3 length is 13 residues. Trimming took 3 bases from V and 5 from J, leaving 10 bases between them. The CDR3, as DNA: TGTGCCAGTAGTATGACAGGTTCGGAGACCCAGTACTTC. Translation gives CASSMTGSETQYF.

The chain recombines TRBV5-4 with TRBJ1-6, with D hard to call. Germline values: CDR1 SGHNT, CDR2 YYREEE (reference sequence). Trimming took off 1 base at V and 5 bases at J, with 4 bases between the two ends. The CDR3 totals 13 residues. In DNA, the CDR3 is TGTGCCAGCAGCTTGCTAGATAATTCACCCCTCCACTTT. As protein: CASSLLDNSPLHF. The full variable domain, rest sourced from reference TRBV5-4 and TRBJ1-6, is ETGVTQSPTHLIKTRGQQVTLRCSSQSGHNTVSWYQQALGQGPQFIFQYYREEENGRGNFPPRFSGLQFPNYSSELNVNALELDDSALYLCASSLLDNSPLHFGNGTRLTVT.

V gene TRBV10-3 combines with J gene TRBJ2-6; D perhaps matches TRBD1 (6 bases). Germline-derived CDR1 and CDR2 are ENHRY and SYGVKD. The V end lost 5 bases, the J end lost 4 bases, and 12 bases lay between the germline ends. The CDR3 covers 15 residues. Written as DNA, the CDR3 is TGTGCCATCAGTCCAGGGGCCGAAGGGGCCAACGTCCTGACTTTC. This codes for CAISPGAEGANVLTF.

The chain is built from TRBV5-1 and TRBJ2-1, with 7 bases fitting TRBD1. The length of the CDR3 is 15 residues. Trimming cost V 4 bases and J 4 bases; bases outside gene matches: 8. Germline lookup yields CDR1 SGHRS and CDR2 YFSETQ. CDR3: CASSPFGQEYNEQFF. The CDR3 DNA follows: TGCGCCAGCAGCCCGTTTGGACAGGAGTACAATGAGCAGTTCTTC.

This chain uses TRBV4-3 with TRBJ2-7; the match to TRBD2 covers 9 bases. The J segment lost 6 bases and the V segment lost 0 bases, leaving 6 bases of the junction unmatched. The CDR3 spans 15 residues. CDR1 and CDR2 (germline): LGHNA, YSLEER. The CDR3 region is CASSQDGAGGREQYF. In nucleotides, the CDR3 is TGCGCCAGCAGCCAAGATGGCGCGGGAGGGCGCGAGCAGTACTTC.

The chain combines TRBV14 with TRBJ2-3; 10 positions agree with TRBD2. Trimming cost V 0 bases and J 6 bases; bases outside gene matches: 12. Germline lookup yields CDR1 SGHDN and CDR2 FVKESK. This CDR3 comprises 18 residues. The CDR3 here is CASSQDFRTSGGVDTQYF. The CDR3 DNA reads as TGTGCCAGCAGCCAAGATTTCCGGACTAGCGGTGGAGTCGATACGCAGTATTTT.

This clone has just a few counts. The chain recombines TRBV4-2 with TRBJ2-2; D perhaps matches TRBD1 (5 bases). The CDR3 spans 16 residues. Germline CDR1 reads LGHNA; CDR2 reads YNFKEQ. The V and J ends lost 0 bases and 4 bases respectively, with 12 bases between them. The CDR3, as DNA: TGTGCCAGCAGCCAAGAAGTCCAGGGCCCCACCGGGGAGCTGTTTTTT. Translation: CASSQEVQGPTGELFF.

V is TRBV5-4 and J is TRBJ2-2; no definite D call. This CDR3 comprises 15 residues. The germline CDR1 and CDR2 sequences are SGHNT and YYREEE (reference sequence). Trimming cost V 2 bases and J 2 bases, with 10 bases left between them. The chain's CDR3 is CASSFSNQNTGELFF. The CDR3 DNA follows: TGTGCCAGCAGCTTCAGTAACCAAAACACCGGGGAGCTGTTTTTT. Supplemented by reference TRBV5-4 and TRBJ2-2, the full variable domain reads ETGVTQSPTHLIKTRGQQVTLRCSSQSGHNTVSWYQQALGQGPQFIFQYYREEENGRGNFPPRFSGLQFPNYSSELNVNALELDDSALYLCASSFSNQNTGELFFGEGSRLTVL.

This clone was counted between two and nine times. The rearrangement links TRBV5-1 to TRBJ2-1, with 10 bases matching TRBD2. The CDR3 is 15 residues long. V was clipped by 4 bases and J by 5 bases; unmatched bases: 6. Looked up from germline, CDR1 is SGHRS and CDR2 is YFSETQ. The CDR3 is CASSGSGRANNEQFF. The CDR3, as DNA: TGCGCCAGCAGCGGAAGCGGGAGGGCCAACAATGAGCAGTTCTTC.

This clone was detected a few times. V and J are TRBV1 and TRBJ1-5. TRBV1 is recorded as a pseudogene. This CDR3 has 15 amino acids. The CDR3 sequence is CTSSGEEDSNQPQHF. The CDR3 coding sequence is TGCACCAGCAGCGGTGAGGAGGATAGCAATCAGCCCCAGCATTTT.

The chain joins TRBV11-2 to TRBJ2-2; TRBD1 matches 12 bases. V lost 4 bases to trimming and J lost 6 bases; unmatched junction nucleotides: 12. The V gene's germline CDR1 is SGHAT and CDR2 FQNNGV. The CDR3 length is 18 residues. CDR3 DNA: TGTGCCAGCAGCTCCCGGCCGGGACAGGGGGCTGCGGCCGGGGAGCTGTTTTTT. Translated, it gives CASSSRPGQGAAAGELFF.

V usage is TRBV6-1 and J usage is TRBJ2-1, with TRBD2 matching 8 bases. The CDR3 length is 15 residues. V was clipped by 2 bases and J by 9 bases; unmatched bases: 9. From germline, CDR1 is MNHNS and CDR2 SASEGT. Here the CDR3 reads CASSEQGLGDGEQFF. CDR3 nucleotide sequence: TGTGCCAGCAGTGAACAGGGACTAGGTGACGGTGAGCAGTTCTTC.

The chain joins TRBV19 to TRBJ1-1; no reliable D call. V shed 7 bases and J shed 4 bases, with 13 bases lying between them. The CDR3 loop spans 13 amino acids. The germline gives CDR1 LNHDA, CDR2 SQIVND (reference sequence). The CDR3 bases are TGTGCCAGTACGGGTAGGGAGGTCACTGAAGCTTTCTTT. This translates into CASTGREVTEAFF.

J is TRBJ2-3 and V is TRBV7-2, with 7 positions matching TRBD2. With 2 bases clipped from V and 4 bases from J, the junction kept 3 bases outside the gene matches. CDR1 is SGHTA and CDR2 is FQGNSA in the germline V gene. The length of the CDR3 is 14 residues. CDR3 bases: TGTGCCAGCAGCTTAAGACTAGCTCCAGATACGCAGTATTTT. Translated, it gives CASSLRLAPDTQYF.

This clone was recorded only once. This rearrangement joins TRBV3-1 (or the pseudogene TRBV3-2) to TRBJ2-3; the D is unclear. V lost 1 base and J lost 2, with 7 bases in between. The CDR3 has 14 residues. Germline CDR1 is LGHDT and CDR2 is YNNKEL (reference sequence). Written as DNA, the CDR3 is TGTGCCAGCAGCCAAGTAATCCTCACAGATACGCAGTATTTT. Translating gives CASSQVILTDTQYF.

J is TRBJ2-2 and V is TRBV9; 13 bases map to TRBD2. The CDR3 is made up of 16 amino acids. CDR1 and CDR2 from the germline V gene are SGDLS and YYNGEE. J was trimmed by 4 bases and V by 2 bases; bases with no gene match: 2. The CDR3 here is CASSVGLAGSTGELFF. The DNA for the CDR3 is TGTGCCAGCAGCGTGGGACTAGCGGGATCCACCGGGGAGCTGTTTTTT.

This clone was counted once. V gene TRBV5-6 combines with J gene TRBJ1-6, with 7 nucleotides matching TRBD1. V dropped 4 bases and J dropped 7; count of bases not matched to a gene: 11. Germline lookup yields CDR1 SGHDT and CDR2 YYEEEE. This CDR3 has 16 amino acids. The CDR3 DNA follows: TGTGCCAGCAGCCAAAGGGACAGAAGCGAGAATTCACCCCTCCACTTT. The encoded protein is CASSQRDRSENSPLHF.

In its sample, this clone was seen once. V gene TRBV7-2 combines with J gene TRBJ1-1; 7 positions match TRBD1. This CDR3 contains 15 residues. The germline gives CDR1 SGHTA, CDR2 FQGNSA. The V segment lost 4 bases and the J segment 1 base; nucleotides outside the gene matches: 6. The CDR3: CASSSDRLGNTEAFF. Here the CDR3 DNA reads TGTGCCAGCAGCTCGGACAGGTTAGGGAACACTGAAGCTTTCTTT. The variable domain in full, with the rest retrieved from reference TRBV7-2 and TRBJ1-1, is GAGVSQSPSNKVTEKGKDVELRCDPISGHTALYWYRQSLGQGLEFLIYFQGNSAPDKSGLPSDRFSAERTGGSVSTLTIQRTQQEDSAVYLCASSSDRLGNTEAFFGQGTRLTVV.

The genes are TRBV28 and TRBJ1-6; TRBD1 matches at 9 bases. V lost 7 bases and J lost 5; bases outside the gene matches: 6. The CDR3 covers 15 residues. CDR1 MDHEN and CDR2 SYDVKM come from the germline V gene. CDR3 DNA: TGTGCCAGCATTACACAGGGGGCGGATAATTCACCCCTCCACTTT. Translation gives CASITQGADNSPLHF. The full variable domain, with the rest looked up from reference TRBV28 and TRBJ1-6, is DVKVTQSSRYLVKRTGEKVFLECVQDMDHENMFWYRQDPGLGLRLIYFSYDVKMKEKGDIPEGYSVSREKKERFSLILESASTNQTSMYLCASITQGADNSPLHFGNGTRLTVT.

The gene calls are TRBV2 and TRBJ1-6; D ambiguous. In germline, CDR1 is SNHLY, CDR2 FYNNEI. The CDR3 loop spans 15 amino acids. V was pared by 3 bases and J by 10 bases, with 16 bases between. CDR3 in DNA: TGTGCCAGCAGTGAGGCGGGGAAATGGAGGTCACCCCTCCACTTT. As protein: CASSEAGKWRSPLHF.

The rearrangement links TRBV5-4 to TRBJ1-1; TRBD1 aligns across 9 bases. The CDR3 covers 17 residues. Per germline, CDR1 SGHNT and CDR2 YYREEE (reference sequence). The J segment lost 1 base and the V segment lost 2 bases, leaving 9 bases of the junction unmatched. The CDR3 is CASSLATGGVGNTEAFF. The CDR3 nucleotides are TGTGCCAGCAGCTTAGCCACAGGGGGCGTCGGGAACACTGAAGCTTTCTTT.

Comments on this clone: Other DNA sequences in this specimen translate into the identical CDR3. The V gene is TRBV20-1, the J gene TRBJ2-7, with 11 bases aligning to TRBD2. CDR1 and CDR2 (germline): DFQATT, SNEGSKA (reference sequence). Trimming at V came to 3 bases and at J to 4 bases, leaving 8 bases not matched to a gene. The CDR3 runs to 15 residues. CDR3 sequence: CSASRTSGRAYEQYF. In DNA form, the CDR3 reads TGCAGTGCTAGTCGCACTAGCGGGAGAGCGTACGAGCAGTACTTC.

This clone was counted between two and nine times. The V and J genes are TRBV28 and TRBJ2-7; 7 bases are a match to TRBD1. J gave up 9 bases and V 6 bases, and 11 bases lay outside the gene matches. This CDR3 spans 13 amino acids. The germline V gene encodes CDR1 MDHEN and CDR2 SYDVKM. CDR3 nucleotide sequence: TGTGCCAGCAGCGACAGGGTTGGCTTTGGGCAGTACTTC. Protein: CASSDRVGFGQYF.

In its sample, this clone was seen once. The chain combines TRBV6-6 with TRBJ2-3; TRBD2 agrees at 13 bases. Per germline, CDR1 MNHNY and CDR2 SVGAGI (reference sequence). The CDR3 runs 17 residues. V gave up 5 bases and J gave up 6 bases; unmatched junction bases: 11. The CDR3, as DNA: TGTGCCAGCAGTCTACTAGCGGGAGGGGTTTATGGGGATACGCAGTATTTT. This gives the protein CASSLLAGGVYGDTQYF.

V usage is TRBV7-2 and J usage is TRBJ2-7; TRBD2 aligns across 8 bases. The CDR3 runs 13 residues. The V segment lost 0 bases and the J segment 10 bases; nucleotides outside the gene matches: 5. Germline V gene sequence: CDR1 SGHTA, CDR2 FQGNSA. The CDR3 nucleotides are TGTGCCAGCAGCTTAGCGTACGGGGGGGCCCAGTACGTC. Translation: CASSLAYGGAQYV.

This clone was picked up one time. This CDR3 reads CASSVGGQRYEQYF. The DNA of the CDR3 is TGTGCCAGCAGCGTAGGGGGACAACGCTACGAGCAGTACTTC. The chain employs TRBV9 and TRBJ2-7, with TRBD1 as a possible D gene (6 bases). The CDR3 has 14 residues. The germline gives CDR1 SGDLS, CDR2 YYNGEE. Trimming took off 0 bases at V and 3 bases at J, with 10 bases between the two ends.

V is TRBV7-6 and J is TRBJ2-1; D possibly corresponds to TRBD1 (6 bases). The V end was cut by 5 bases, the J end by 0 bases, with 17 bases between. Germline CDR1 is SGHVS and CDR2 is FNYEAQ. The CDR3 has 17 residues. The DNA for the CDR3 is TGTGCCAGCAGCCAAAGCCCAGGGGACCCCTCCTACAATGAGCAGTTCTTC. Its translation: CASSQSPGDPSYNEQFF. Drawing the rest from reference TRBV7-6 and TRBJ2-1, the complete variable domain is GAGVSQSPRYKVTKRGQDVALRCDPISGHVSLYWYRQALGQGPEFLTYFNYEAQQDKSGLPNDRFSAERPEGSISTLTIQRTEQRDSAMYRCASSQSPGDPSYNEQFFGPGTRLTVL.

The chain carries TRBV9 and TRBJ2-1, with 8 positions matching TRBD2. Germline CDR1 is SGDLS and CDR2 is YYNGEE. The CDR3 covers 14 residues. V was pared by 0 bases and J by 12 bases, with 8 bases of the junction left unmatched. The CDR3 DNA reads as TGTGCCAGCAGCGTAGGTGGGACTAGTAATAGGCAGTTCTTC. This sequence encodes CASSVGGTSNRQFF.

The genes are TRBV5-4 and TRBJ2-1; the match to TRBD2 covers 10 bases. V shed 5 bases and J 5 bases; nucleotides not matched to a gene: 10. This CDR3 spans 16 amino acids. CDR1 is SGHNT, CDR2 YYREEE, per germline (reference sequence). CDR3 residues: CASSSQRGGSHNEQFF. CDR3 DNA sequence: TGTGCCAGCAGTTCTCAGCGGGGGGGGTCCCACAATGAGCAGTTCTTC.

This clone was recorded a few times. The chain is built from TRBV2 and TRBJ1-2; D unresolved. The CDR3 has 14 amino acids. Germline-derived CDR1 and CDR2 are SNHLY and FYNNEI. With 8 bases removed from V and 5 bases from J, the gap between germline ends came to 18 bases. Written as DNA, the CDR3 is TGTGCCAGCCGCGGGAACGGCTTTGAATATGGCTACACCTTC. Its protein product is CASRGNGFEYGYTF.

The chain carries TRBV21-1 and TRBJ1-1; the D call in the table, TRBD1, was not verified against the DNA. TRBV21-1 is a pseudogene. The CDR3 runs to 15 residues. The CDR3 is CASSKDTGGSTEAFF. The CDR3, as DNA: TGTGCCAGCAGCAAAGACACAGGGGGCTCGACTGAAGCTTTCTTT.

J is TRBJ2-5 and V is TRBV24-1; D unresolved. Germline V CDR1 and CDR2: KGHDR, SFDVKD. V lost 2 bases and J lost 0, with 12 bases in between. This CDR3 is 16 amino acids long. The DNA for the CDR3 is TGTGCCACCAGTGATTCCCGCGGCACATACCAAGAGACCCAGTACTTC. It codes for CATSDSRGTYQETQYF.